One sample yielded the 28 T cell receptor beta chains listed below, sequenced in a study of blood T cell repertoires in COVID-19. Here immunoSEQ multiplex PCR was the method, and the copy in TCRdb shows in-frame clones only, minus some. The table records under 450,000 clones, approximately 87% of them present only once. The source material was PBMCs or T cells enriched from blood (not recorded which). These receptors all come from a man between 25 and 39 years old who had recovered from COVID-19.

This chain joins TRBV11-2 and TRBJ2-2; D remains ambiguous. From germline, CDR1 is SGHAT and CDR2 FQNNGV. With 0 bases removed from V and 5 bases from J, the gap between germline ends came to 7 bases. CDR3 length: 14 residues. This CDR3 is CASSLDPLTGELFF. The CDR3 DNA is TGTGCCAGCAGCTTAGATCCCCTTACCGGGGAGCTGTTTTTT.

The chain recombines TRBV21-1 with TRBJ1-6. TRBV21-1 is a known pseudogene. CDR3 length: 17 residues. CDR3 in DNA: TGTGCCAGCAGCACACCCTTGAGGAGCTCCTATAATTCACCCCTCCACTTT. This gives the protein CASSTPLRSSYNSPLHF.

The genes are TRBV15 and TRBJ1-4; 12 bases align to TRBD1. CDR3 length equals 19 residues. Germline loops: CDR1 LNHNV, CDR2 YYDKDF (reference sequence). After removal of 2 bases from V and 3 bases from J, the junction contained 10 bases not matched to a gene. CDR3 coding DNA: TGTGCCACCAGCAGAAGACCGGGACAGGGGGCTTCGTCTAATGAAAAACTGTTTTTT. Translated, it gives CATSRRPGQGASSNEKLFF.

This chain joins TRBV5-6 and TRBJ1-4, with 7 positions matching TRBD1. Looked up from germline, CDR1 is SGHDT and CDR2 is YYEEEE. CDR3 length: 14 residues. V trimming: 5 bases; J trimming: 8 bases; junction bases outside the gene matches: 9. The CDR3 is CASRPQGGGEKLFF. In DNA, the CDR3 is TGTGCCAGCAGGCCTCAGGGGGGTGGAGAAAAACTGTTTTTT.

The chain links TRBV18 to TRBJ1-3; 8 nucleotides line up with TRBD1. V shed 0 bases and J 3 bases; nucleotides not matched to a gene: 1. From germline, CDR1 is KGHSH and CDR2 LQKENI. The CDR3 totals 15 residues. CDR3: CASSPPGQDGNTIYF. The CDR3 DNA is TGTGCCAGCTCACCACCGGGACAGGATGGAAACACCATATATTTT.

The V call is TRBV2, the J call TRBJ1-2, with a weak D call TRBD1 (5 bases). V lost 8 bases, J lost 2 bases, and 12 bases lay in between. Germline CDR1 SNHLY, CDR2 FYNNEI. The CDR3 length is 13 residues. In DNA, the CDR3 is TGTGCCAGCGATGTTGGGGGGAACTATGGCTACACCTTC. Protein: CASDVGGNYGYTF.

The V and J genes are TRBV10-3 and TRBJ1-2; D may be TRBD1 (5 bases). The V end lost 3 bases, the J end lost 2 bases, and 10 bases lay between the germline ends. This CDR3 has 14 amino acids. Germline V lookup: CDR1 ENHRY, CDR2 SYGVKD. The CDR3 nucleotides read TGTGCCATCAGTGACTTACAGGCCAACTATGGCTACACCTTC. This sequence encodes CAISDLQANYGYTF.

The rearrangement joins TRBV5-1 to TRBJ2-3; TRBD1 matches 7 bases. The V and J ends lost 5 bases and 1 base, in that order; junction bases with no gene match: 7. There are 15 residues in the CDR3. Germline-derived CDR1 and CDR2 are SGHRS and YFSETQ. The CDR3 region is CASSPQGDRTDTQYF. The CDR3 DNA reads TGCGCCAGCAGTCCCCAGGGGGATCGCACAGATACGCAGTATTTT.

The chain is built from TRBV18 and TRBJ1-1, with a possible D match to TRBD1 (5 bases). V shed 1 base and J shed 7 bases, with 13 bases lying between them. CDR3 length equals 14 residues. In germline, CDR1 is KGHSH, CDR2 LQKENI. CDR3 nucleotide sequence: TGTGCCAGCTCACCACGTGGGGCAGTGAGTGAAGCTTTCTTT. Translated, it gives CASSPRGAVSEAFF.

This clone appeared once. This chain joins TRBV5-1 and TRBJ2-7; D is possibly TRBD2 (6 bases). The CDR3 totals 13 residues. Trimming removed 5 bases from V and 5 bases from J, with 14 bases in between. The germline CDR1 and CDR2 sequences are SGHRS and YFSETQ. In DNA, the CDR3 is TGCGCCAGCAGTATACAGGAGGGCGACGAGCAGTACTTC. This translates into CASSIQEGDEQYF.

The table lists this clone with a few counts. The CDR3 nucleotides are TGTGCCAGCAGCCCGGTTGGGGCGAACTATGGCTACACCTTC. Translated, it gives CASSPVGANYGYTF. The chain uses TRBV5-5 and TRBJ1-2; tentatively, D is TRBD1 (5 bases). The germline V and J ends were trimmed by 4 bases and 2 bases, with 12 bases remaining between them. Per the germline V gene, CDR1 is SGHKS and CDR2 is YYEKEE (reference sequence). The CDR3 is 14 amino acids.

The chain has TRBV12-3 or TRBV12-4 and TRBJ1-6; D not certain. V dropped 3 bases and J dropped 8 bases, with 5 bases sitting between them. This CDR3 comprises 12 residues. For the CDR3, the DNA is TGTGCCAGCAGTTTTCAGGATTCACCCCTCCACTTT. Protein: CASSFQDSPLHF.

V gene TRBV12-5 combines with J gene TRBJ2-4, with D possibly being TRBD1 (5 bases). The CDR3 contains 15 residues. V lost 5 bases, J lost 0 bases, and 11 bases lay in between. Germline assignment: CDR1 LGHNT and CDR2 FRNRAP. The CDR3 here is CASGPGQGAKNIQYF. The CDR3 nucleotides read TGTGCTAGTGGTCCCGGTCAGGGAGCCAAAAACATTCAGTACTTC.

The chain employs TRBV18 and TRBJ2-5, with D maybe TRBD1 (7 bases). V was cut by 6 bases and J by 5 bases, with 22 bases left in between. This CDR3 is built from 16 residues. Germline-derived CDR1 and CDR2 are KGHSH and LQKENI. The CDR3 sequence is CASSPGLTGATETQYF. DNA of the CDR3: TGTGCCAGCTCCCCGGGACTCACAGGGGCGACGGAGACCCAGTACTTC.

The chain couples TRBV18 to TRBJ2-1; 7 bases are shared with TRBD1. The CDR3 totals 16 residues. From germline, CDR1 is KGHSH and CDR2 LQKENI. Germline trimming cut 5 bases from V and 0 bases from J; bases unmatched to any gene: 7. In DNA form, the CDR3 reads TGTGCCAGCTCAGGGTCACAGGGGAGCTCCTACAATGAGCAGTTCTTC. Its protein product is CASSGSQGSSYNEQFF.

The rearrangement uses TRBV4-1 and TRBJ2-1, with D maybe TRBD2 (6 bases). Germline V gives CDR1 MGHRA, CDR2 YSYEKL. The CDR3 runs 16 residues. V dropped 0 bases and J dropped 8 bases, with 17 bases sitting between them. The CDR3 nucleotides are TGCGCCAGCAGCCAAGAGGCGGGACGACCGAGAGATGAGCAGTTCTTC. Its translation is CASSQEAGRPRDEQFF.

The chain recombines TRBV10-1 with TRBJ1-1, with TRBD1 matching over 8 bases. The CDR3 extends over 13 amino acids. CDR1 WNHNN and CDR2 SYGVQD come from the germline V gene (reference sequence). Unmatched junction bases numbered 4, after V lost 2 bases and J lost 8 bases. The CDR3: CASSEIRTGEAFF. The CDR3 DNA follows: TGCGCCAGCAGTGAGATCCGGACAGGGGAAGCTTTCTTT.

The chain combines TRBV12-3 or TRBV12-4 with TRBJ1-4, with 9 bases aligning to TRBD1. V lost 5 bases and J lost 8; bases outside the gene matches: 3. The CDR3 consists of 13 residues. The CDR3 DNA follows: TGTGCCAGCAGTCCGGACAGGGGAGAAAAACTGTTTTTT. Protein: CASSPDRGEKLFF.

The rearrangement links TRBV19 to TRBJ2-7; D gene uncertain. This CDR3 spans 13 amino acids. Germline CDR1 and CDR2: LNHDA and SQIVND (reference sequence). V shed 3 bases and J shed 3 bases, with 9 bases lying between them. CDR3 amino acids: CASSITTSYEQYF. The CDR3 nucleotides are TGTGCCAGTAGTATCACCACCAGCTACGAGCAGTACTTC.

The rearrangement links TRBV10-3 to TRBJ1-6, with D unresolved. This CDR3 spans 14 amino acids. Looked up from germline, CDR1 is ENHRY and CDR2 is SYGVKD. The V end was cut by 0 bases, the J end by 11 bases, with 11 bases between. The CDR3 bases are TGTGCCATCAGTGAGTCGAGGGCAGCCGCACCCCTCCACTTT. Translated, it gives CAISESRAAAPLHF.

The sample holds one count of this clone. Other DNA sequences in this specimen translate into the identical CDR3. The chain links TRBV9 to TRBJ2-5; TRBD2 agrees at 10 bases. J gave up 2 bases and V 0 bases, and 10 bases lay outside the gene matches. Looked up from germline, CDR1 is SGDLS and CDR2 is YYNGEE. The CDR3 runs to 18 residues. For the CDR3, the DNA is TGTGCCAGCAGCGTAGCTTCAGGAACTAGCGGGGTACAAGAGACCCAGTACTTC. Translation gives CASSVASGTSGVQETQYF.

The CDR3 region has the DNA TGTGCCAGCAGGGGGGCAGGGATCTCCTATAATTCACCCCTCCACTTT. This sequence encodes CASRGAGISYNSPLHF. The chain couples TRBV27 to TRBJ1-6, with D possibly being TRBD1 (6 bases). Germline CDR1 and CDR2: MNHEY and SMNVEV (reference sequence). The ends were cut back, 6 bases at V and 0 bases at J, with 12 bases in the middle. The CDR3 is 16 amino acids.

The rearrangement joins TRBV30 to TRBJ2-7, with D perhaps TRBD2 (5 bases). The CDR3 loop spans 14 amino acids. The germline CDR1 and CDR2 sequences are GTSNPN and SVGIG (reference sequence). The CDR3 DNA reads as TGTGCTTTTAGCTTGGACTTATCCTCCTACGAGCAGTACTTC. It codes for CAFSLDLSSYEQYF.

V and J are TRBV30 and TRBJ1-3, with 7 bases lining up with TRBD1. CDR3 size: 14 residues. The V gene end was trimmed by 5 bases and the J gene end by 4 bases; junction bases not matched to a gene: 8. CDR1 and CDR2 from the germline V gene are GTSNPN and SVGIG (reference sequence). This chain's CDR3 is CAWDTGASGNTIYF. CDR3 sequence (DNA): TGTGCCTGGGATACAGGGGCCTCCGGAAACACCATATATTTT. The variable domain in full, completed from reference TRBV30 and TRBJ1-3, reads SQTIHQWPATLVQPVGSPLSLECTVEGTSNPNLYWYRQAAGRGLQLLFYSVGIGQISSEVPQNLSASRPQDRQFILSSKKLLLSDSGFYLCAWDTGASGNTIYFGEGSWLTVV.

V usage is TRBV7-8 and J usage is TRBJ2-7; D gene unclear. There are 14 residues in the CDR3. Germline CDR1 is SGHVS and CDR2 is FQNEAQ. Trimming took off 0 bases at V and 4 bases at J, with 10 bases between the two ends. CDR3 residues: CASSLAETLYEQYF. The CDR3 DNA follows: TGTGCCAGCAGCTTAGCTGAAACTCTATACGAGCAGTACTTC.

This clone occurred once. V gene TRBV30 combines with J gene TRBJ2-1, with D perhaps TRBD2 (5 bases). Deletions cut 6 bases from V and 4 bases from J, with 13 bases between. The CDR3 consists of 13 residues. Germline lookup yields CDR1 GTSNPN and CDR2 SVGIG (reference sequence). The chain's CDR3 is CACGSGIYNEQFF. The CDR3 bases are TGTGCCTGTGGGTCCGGGATATACAATGAGCAGTTCTTC.

V usage is TRBV4-1 and J usage is TRBJ1-1, with unresolved D. From germline, CDR1 is MGHRA and CDR2 YSYEKL. V dropped 4 bases and J dropped 0 bases, with 12 bases sitting between them. The CDR3 is made up of 15 amino acids. The CDR3 protein is CASSPLGGMNTEAFF. As DNA, the CDR3 is TGCGCCAGCAGCCCCCTGGGAGGGATGAACACTGAAGCTTTCTTT.

This clone was recorded once. V gene TRBV4-3 combines with J gene TRBJ2-1; a weak D match, TRBD1 (6 bases). Germline assignment: CDR1 LGHNA and CDR2 YSLEER. Deletions cut 0 bases from V and 5 bases from J, with 14 bases between. This CDR3 has 16 residues. CDR3 sequence reads: CASSQDNRVGNNEQFF. CDR3 sequence (DNA): TGCGCCAGCAGCCAAGACAACAGGGTAGGGAACAATGAGCAGTTCTTC.